This T cell receptor beta chain stems from a study of post-analysis software for immune sequencing data. Study-wide background: The disease courses covered relapsing-remitting, secondary progressive and progressive-relapsing multiple sclerosis.

Unique-molecular-identifier-tagged TCR beta cDNA libraries were used. TCRdb processed the PCR reads anew with MiXCR; each CDR3 protein has one entry. The sample has approximately 460,000 distinct CDR3 sequences, roughly 45% seen once; the top ten hold 9% to 13%. Comments on this clonotype: Its target is unknown.

General study findings and limits: Patients with multiple sclerosis recorded significantly lower normalized Chao1 diversity than controls, the study found. Patients had higher frequencies than controls of a handful of TRBV segments, including TRBV5-6, TRBV5-1 and TRBV20-1.

V was cut by 8 bases and J by 0 bases, with 11 bases left in between. Germline V gene lookup returns CDR1 MNHEY and CDR2 SMNVEV (reference sequence). The CDR3 has 14 residues. The chain has TRBV27 and TRBJ2-1, with D perhaps matching TRBD2 (6 bases). This TCR was sampled from a girl aged 5-17 years with multiple sclerosis. Source material: blood. The CDR3 coding sequence is TGTGCCAGCTCCGGCGGGGACTCCTACAATGAGCAGTTCTTC. This encodes CASSGGDSYNEQFF.